A single sample gave rise to the 28 T cell receptor beta chains below, sequenced in a study of follicular helper T cells after annual influenza vaccination. Clones were read by immunoSEQ multiplex PCR, and TCRdb kept only the in-frame ones, dropping some. The data contain about 5,600 clones, around 82% of them seen just once; the ten biggest clones take up 2% to 3%. As to time point: 2015-2016 season, 7 days after influenza vaccination. Material: CXCR5+ CD38- circulating T follicular helper cells from blood, obtained 7 days after influenza vaccination. The subset was: circulating Tfh, non-naive CD4+CXCR5+PD-1+ (ICOS+CD38+ or ICOS-CD38-). These receptors were obtained from an adult who received the influenza vaccine.

The chain links TRBV6-1 to TRBJ1-6, with 11 bases aligning to TRBD1. The V segment lost 4 bases and the J segment 10 bases; nucleotides outside the gene matches: 3. CDR3 length: 14 residues. Germline assignment: CDR1 MNHNS and CDR2 SASEGT. As DNA, the CDR3 is TGTGCCAGCAGTGCCCGGACAGGGGGCTCACCCCTCCACTTT. It encodes CASSARTGGSPLHF.

The rearrangement links TRBV6-1 to TRBJ1-5; D not certain. There are 12 residues in the CDR3. Trimming stripped 7 bases from V and 4 bases from J, with 8 bases between. Germline CDR1 reads MNHNS; CDR2 reads SASEGT. DNA of the CDR3: TGTGCCAGCAACCGGGGAAATCAGCCCCAGCATTTT. Its protein product is CASNRGNQPQHF.

This chain uses TRBV28 with TRBJ1-1, with D unresolved. With 1 base removed from V and 4 bases from J, the gap between germline ends came to 13 bases. CDR1 is MDHEN, CDR2 SYDVKM, per germline. The CDR3 extends over 15 amino acids. CDR3 coding DNA: TGTGCCAGCAGTTTATCTCGGGCGATGGGCACTGAAGCTTTCTTT. This gives the protein CASSLSRAMGTEAFF. The full variable domain, with the rest looked up from reference TRBV28 and TRBJ1-1, is DVKVTQSSRYLVKRTGEKVFLECVQDMDHENMFWYRQDPGLGLRLIYFSYDVKMKEKGDIPEGYSVSREKKERFSLILESASTNQTSMYLCASSLSRAMGTEAFFGQGTRLTVV.

The gene calls are TRBV7-2 and TRBJ1-4; D is undetermined. This CDR3 is 12 amino acids long. V lost 5 bases to trimming and J lost 7 bases, with 8 bases between them. The germline V gene encodes CDR1 SGHTA and CDR2 FQGNSA. In DNA form, the CDR3 reads TGTGCCAGCAGCCTCACTGGTGAAAAACTGTTTTTT. Protein sequence: CASSLTGEKLFF.

The J gene is TRBJ1-1, the V gene TRBV7-2; D gene ambiguous. The CDR3 has 13 amino acids. Trimming cost V 4 bases and J 1 base, with 7 bases left between them. Germline values: CDR1 SGHTA, CDR2 FQGNSA. The chain's CDR3 is CASSSQENTEAFF. CDR3 DNA: TGTGCCAGCAGCTCCCAGGAGAACACTGAAGCTTTCTTT. The full variable domain, in which reference TRBV7-2 and TRBJ1-1 provide the parts outside the CDR3, is GAGVSQSPSNKVTEKGKDVELRCDPISGHTALYWYRQSLGQGLEFLIYFQGNSAPDKSGLPSDRFSAERTGGSVSTLTIQRTQQEDSAVYLCASSSQENTEAFFGQGTRLTVV.

The chain couples TRBV28 to TRBJ2-3; no firm D call. Germline CDR1 is MDHEN and CDR2 is SYDVKM. The CDR3 loop spans 11 amino acids. Trimming removed 8 bases from V and 6 bases from J, with 9 bases in between. Written as DNA, the CDR3 is TGTGCCAGCCTCGTGGGGGATACGCAGTATTTT. It specifies CASLVGDTQYF.

This chain connects TRBV5-6 to TRBJ2-1; the D gene could be TRBD1 or TRBD2 (5 bases each). Germline V gene lookup returns CDR1 SGHDT and CDR2 YYEEEE. There are 13 residues in the CDR3. The ends were cut back, 4 bases at V and 9 bases at J, with 14 bases in the middle. CDR3 region: CASSHRERGEQFF. The CDR3 DNA sequence: TGTGCCAGCAGCCATAGGGAGAGGGGTGAGCAGTTCTTC.

The CDR3 DNA reads as TGTGCCAGCAGCTTAAATCTAGAGGGGAATCAGCCCCAGCATTTT. Protein sequence: CASSLNLEGNQPQHF. This chain connects TRBV7-8 to TRBJ1-5; D possibly corresponds to TRBD1 (5 bases). The germline gives CDR1 SGHVS, CDR2 FQNEAQ. This CDR3 comprises 15 residues. Trimming left V 2 bases short and J 4 bases short, with 12 bases between.

The genes are TRBV28 and TRBJ1-3; TRBD1 agrees at 10 bases. Germline CDR1 and CDR2: MDHEN and SYDVKM. The CDR3 is 17 residues long. V dropped 4 bases and J dropped 0; count of bases not matched to a gene: 6. CDR3 nucleotide sequence: TGTGCCAGCAGTTCGGGACAGGGGCTCCACTCTGGAAACACCATATATTTT. Translating gives CASSSGQGLHSGNTIYF.

This clone has just a few counts. The chain links TRBV4-2 to TRBJ1-1; D possibly corresponds to TRBD1 (5 bases). CDR3 length: 14 residues. Germline V CDR1 and CDR2: LGHNA, YNFKEQ. The ends were cut back, 4 bases at V and 8 bases at J, with 17 bases in the middle. The chain's CDR3 is CASSPREGPEEAFF. CDR3 DNA sequence: TGTGCCAGCAGCCCACGGGAGGGGCCAGAGGAAGCTTTCTTT.

The chain employs TRBV6-1 and TRBJ2-7, with D possibly TRBD2 on 6 matching bases. V was pared by 5 bases and J by 4 bases, with 15 bases between. Germline lookup yields CDR1 MNHNS and CDR2 SASEGT. There are 14 residues in the CDR3. The CDR3 bases are TGTGCCAGCAGTAGGGACGGGGGTCAGTACGAGCAGTACTTC. Protein sequence: CASSRDGGQYEQYF.

The chain is built from TRBV5-8 and TRBJ2-5; 8 bases line up with TRBD1. The CDR3 consists of 14 residues. With 5 bases clipped from V and 4 bases from J, the junction kept 7 bases outside the gene matches. Germline V gives CDR1 SGHTS, CDR2 YDEGEE. CDR3 in amino acids: CASRRTGTGETQYF. The CDR3 bases are TGTGCCAGCAGAAGGACAGGGACCGGAGAGACCCAGTACTTC.

This clone was detected a few times. The CDR3 reads CASSLDGTGNSGANVLTF. CDR3 DNA: TGTGCCAGCAGCTTAGACGGGACAGGGAACTCTGGGGCCAACGTCCTGACTTTC. The rearrangement links TRBV7-3 to TRBJ2-6, with 9 nucleotides matching TRBD1. There are 18 residues in the CDR3. In germline, CDR1 is SGHTA, CDR2 FQGTGA. V lost 2 bases to trimming and J lost 0 bases; unmatched junction nucleotides: 5.

This rearrangement joins TRBV28 to TRBJ1-5; D gene uncertain. Trimming pared 7 bases from V and 7 bases from J, leaving 11 bases between. Germline loops: CDR1 MDHEN, CDR2 SYDVKM. The CDR3 is 12 amino acids. CDR3 sequence (DNA): TGTGCCAGCAAACGGCTGAGGCAGCCCCAGCATTTT. Protein product: CASKRLRQPQHF. Full variable domain (rest looked up from reference TRBV28 and TRBJ1-5): DVKVTQSSRYLVKRTGEKVFLECVQDMDHENMFWYRQDPGLGLRLIYFSYDVKMKEKGDIPEGYSVSREKKERFSLILESASTNQTSMYLCASKRLRQPQHFGDGTRLSIL.

The chain recombines TRBV5-1 with TRBJ2-3, with 10 nucleotides matching TRBD1. The CDR3 runs 15 residues. Germline V gene data show CDR1 as SGHRS and CDR2 as YFSETQ. V lost 0 bases to trimming and J lost 3 bases; unmatched junction nucleotides: 1. In DNA, the CDR3 is TGCGCCAGCAGCTTGGCGGGACAGGGGACAGATACGCAGTATTTT. Protein product: CASSLAGQGTDTQYF. The whole variable domain, remainder taken from reference TRBV5-1 and TRBJ2-3, is KAGVTQTPRYLIKTRGQQVTLSCSPISGHRSVSWYQQTPGQGLQFLFEYFSETQRNKGNFPGRFSGRQFSNSRSEMNVSTLELGDSALYLCASSLAGQGTDTQYFGPGTRLTVL.

The V call is TRBV5-1, the J call TRBJ1-4, with a weak D call TRBD1 (6 bases). V was shortened by 4 bases and J by 2 bases, with 9 bases between the two germline ends. This CDR3 spans 14 amino acids. Germline V gene sequence: CDR1 SGHRS, CDR2 YFSETQ. The CDR3 sequence is CASSPQGTNEKLFF. DNA for the CDR3: TGCGCCAGCAGCCCACAGGGTACTAATGAAAAACTGTTTTTT.

This clone was observed once. The chain uses TRBV5-4 and TRBJ2-1; D may be TRBD1 or TRBD2 (5 bases each). Trimming removed 0 bases at V and 5 bases at J, with 12 bases between. The CDR3 runs to 15 residues. CDR1 is SGHNT, CDR2 YYREEE, per germline (reference sequence). CDR3 in amino acids: CASSLGGRPDNEQFF. The CDR3 coding sequence is TGTGCCAGCAGCTTGGGGGGACGGCCAGACAATGAGCAGTTCTTC.

The chain links TRBV28 to TRBJ2-7; 7 nucleotides match TRBD2. Germline V lookup: CDR1 MDHEN, CDR2 SYDVKM. The J segment lost 3 bases and the V segment lost 6 bases, leaving 11 bases of the junction unmatched. The CDR3 has 15 residues. The CDR3 DNA follows: TGTGCCAGCAGCGTAAAGTCTAGCGGAAGCTACGAGCAGTACTTC. Translation gives CASSVKSSGSYEQYF. Based on the CDR3 plus reference TRBV28 and TRBJ2-7, the full variable domain is DVKVTQSSRYLVKRTGEKVFLECVQDMDHENMFWYRQDPGLGLRLIYFSYDVKMKEKGDIPEGYSVSREKKERFSLILESASTNQTSMYLCASSVKSSGSYEQYFGPGTRLTVT.

This clone was seen only once. The gene calls are TRBV7-9 and TRBJ1-6; D not resolved. Germline V gene sequence: CDR1 SEHNR, CDR2 FQNEAQ (reference sequence). Trimming took off 5 bases at V and 7 bases at J, with 9 bases between the two ends. The CDR3 contains 13 residues. The CDR3 sequence: CASSIDGNSPLHF. In nucleotides, the CDR3 is TGTGCCAGCAGCATAGACGGGAATTCACCCCTCCACTTT.

The chain employs TRBV6-5 and TRBJ1-1, with 7 bases matching TRBD1. V gave up 10 bases and J gave up 4 bases; unmatched junction bases: 6. The CDR3 is made up of 12 amino acids. Looked up from germline, CDR1 is MNHEY and CDR2 is SVGAGI. The CDR3 nucleotides are TGTGCCACCGGGGACAGATTCACTGAAGCTTTCTTT. Encoded protein: CATGDRFTEAFF.

V is TRBV19 and J is TRBJ1-5; D gene ambiguous. Deletions cut 8 bases from V and 4 bases from J, with 18 bases between. Germline V gene lookup returns CDR1 LNHDA and CDR2 SQIVND (reference sequence). The CDR3 has 15 residues. CDR3 in amino acids: CASVSRGGDNQPQHF. For the CDR3, the DNA is TGTGCCAGTGTGTCCCGGGGAGGCGATAATCAGCCCCAGCATTTT.

V gene TRBV6-5 combines with J gene TRBJ2-7; 7 positions agree with TRBD2. V lost 6 bases and J lost 3; bases outside the gene matches: 5. The germline V gene encodes CDR1 MNHEY and CDR2 SVGAGI. This CDR3 is 13 amino acids long. In DNA form, the CDR3 reads TGTGCCAGCAGCCTCCCGGGAGGCTACGAGCAGTACTTC. Translated: CASSLPGGYEQYF.

V and J are TRBV7-8 and TRBJ1-1; the D is unclear. CDR1 is SGHVS, CDR2 FQNEAQ, per germline. V shed 5 bases and J shed 4 bases, with 14 bases lying between them. The CDR3 consists of 14 residues. The CDR3 loop is CASSKTDLGTEAFF. The CDR3 DNA is TGTGCCAGCAGCAAAACTGACTTGGGCACTGAAGCTTTCTTT.

In its sample, this clone was seen a few times. The chain carries TRBV16 and TRBJ1-2; 7 nucleotides agree with TRBD1. The CDR3 loop spans 15 amino acids. The germline gives CDR1 KGHSY, CDR2 FQNENV. V lost 2 bases and J lost 4; bases outside the gene matches: 7. For the CDR3, the DNA is TGTGCCAGCAGCCAAGCGGGACAGCGATCCTATGGCTACACCTTC. This translates into CASSQAGQRSYGYTF.

This chain links TRBV13 with TRBJ2-5; TRBD1 matches 7 bases. The length of the CDR3 is 16 residues. CDR1 and CDR2 (germline): PRHDT, FYEKMQ (reference sequence). The J segment lost 2 bases and the V segment lost 2 bases, leaving 8 bases of the junction unmatched. CDR3 DNA sequence: TGTGCCAGCAGCTTACGGGACAGACGATTGCAAGAGACCCAGTACTTC. Residues: CASSLRDRRLQETQYF.

This clone was seen a single time. The chain carries TRBV27 and TRBJ2-1; 8 bases are shared with TRBD1. CDR1 MNHEY and CDR2 SMNVEV come from the germline V gene (reference sequence). With 5 bases clipped from V and 9 bases from J, the junction kept 9 bases outside the gene matches. The CDR3 sequence is 14 residues long. CDR3 in DNA: TGTGCCAGCAGTCTAGAACGACAGGGGCTTGAGCAGTTCTTC. Amino acid sequence: CASSLERQGLEQFF.

This clone was detected a few times. The rearrangement links TRBV7-3 to TRBJ2-3, with TRBD2 identical over 8 bases. In germline, CDR1 is SGHTA, CDR2 FQGTGA. The CDR3 totals 14 residues. V was pared by 5 bases and J by 4 bases, with 5 bases of the junction left unmatched. The CDR3 reads CASSPGGAADTQYF. The CDR3, as DNA: TGTGCCAGCAGCCCCGGGGGGGCGGCAGATACGCAGTATTTT.

The CDR3 sequence: CASSSIVGAAYEQYF. CDR3 in DNA: TGTGCCAGCAGTTCCATCGTTGGGGCGGCCTACGAGCAGTACTTC. J is TRBJ2-7 and V is TRBV6-9; D possibly corresponds to TRBD1 (5 bases). From germline, CDR1 is MNHGY and CDR2 SVAAGI. Trimming took off 4 bases at V and 2 bases at J, with 15 bases between the two ends. The CDR3 is made up of 15 amino acids.